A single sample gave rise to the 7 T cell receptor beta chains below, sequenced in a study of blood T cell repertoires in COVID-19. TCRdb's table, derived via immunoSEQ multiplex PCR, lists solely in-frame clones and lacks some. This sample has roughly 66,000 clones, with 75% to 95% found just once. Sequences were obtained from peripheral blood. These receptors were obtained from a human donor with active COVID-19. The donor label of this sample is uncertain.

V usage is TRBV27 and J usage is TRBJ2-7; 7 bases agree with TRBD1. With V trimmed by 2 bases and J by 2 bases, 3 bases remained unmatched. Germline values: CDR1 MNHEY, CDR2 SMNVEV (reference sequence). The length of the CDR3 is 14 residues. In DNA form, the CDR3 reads TGTGCCAGCAGTTTAGGGACAGACACCTACGAGCAGTACTTC. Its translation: CASSLGTDTYEQYF.

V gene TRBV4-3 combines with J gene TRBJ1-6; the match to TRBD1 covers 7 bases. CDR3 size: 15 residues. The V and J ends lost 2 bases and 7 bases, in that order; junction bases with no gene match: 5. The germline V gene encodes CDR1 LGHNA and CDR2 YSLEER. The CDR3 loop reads CASSQFPTGNSPLHF. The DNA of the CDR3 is TGCGCCAGCAGCCAATTCCCGACAGGGAATTCACCCCTCCACTTT.

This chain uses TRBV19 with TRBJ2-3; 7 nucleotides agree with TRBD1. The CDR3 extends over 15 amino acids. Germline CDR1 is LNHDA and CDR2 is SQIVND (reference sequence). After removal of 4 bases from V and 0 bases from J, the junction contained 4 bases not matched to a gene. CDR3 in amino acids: CASSNDRASTDTQYF. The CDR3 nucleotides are TGTGCCAGTAGTAATGACAGGGCTAGCACAGATACGCAGTATTTT.

The chain's CDR3 is CASSTQGVQETQYF. CDR3 DNA: TGTGCCAGCAGTACACAGGGGGTCCAAGAGACCCAGTACTTC. The chain couples TRBV25-1 to TRBJ2-5, with 8 bases aligning to TRBD1. Germline CDR1 and CDR2: MGHDK and SYGVNS. J was trimmed by 1 base and V by 5 bases; bases with no gene match: 3. This CDR3 comprises 14 residues.

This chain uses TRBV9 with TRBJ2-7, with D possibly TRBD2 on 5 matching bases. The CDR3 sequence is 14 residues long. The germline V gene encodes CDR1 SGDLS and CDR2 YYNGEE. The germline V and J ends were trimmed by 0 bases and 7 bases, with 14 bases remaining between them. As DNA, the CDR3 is TGTGCCAGCAGCGTAGTGGCCCACCGGGGTGAGCAGTACTTC. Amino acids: CASSVVAHRGEQYF.

CDR3 nucleotides: TGTGCCAGCAGCCAGATCCGACAGGGGGGGACAGATACGCAGTATTTT. This sequence encodes CASSQIRQGGTDTQYF. The chain recombines TRBV3-1 (or the pseudogene TRBV3-2) with TRBJ2-3; 9 bases align to TRBD1. The germline CDR1 and CDR2 sequences are LGHDT and YNNKEL (reference sequence). The length of the CDR3 is 16 residues. J was trimmed by 3 bases and V by 3 bases; bases with no gene match: 7.

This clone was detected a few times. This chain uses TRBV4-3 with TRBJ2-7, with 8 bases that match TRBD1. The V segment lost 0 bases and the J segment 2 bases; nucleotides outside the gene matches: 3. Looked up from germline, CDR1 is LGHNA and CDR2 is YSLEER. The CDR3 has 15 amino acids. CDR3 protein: CASSQEQGGPYEQYF. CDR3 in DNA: TGCGCCAGCAGCCAAGAACAGGGGGGTCCCTACGAGCAGTACTTC.